This T cell receptor (beta chain) came from a study of control samples from healthy donors and cancer patients. V lost 9 bases and J 0 bases, leaving 11 bases between the germline ends. Germline V CDR1 and CDR2: MNHEY, SVGAGI. This CDR3 is built from 13 residues. Here immunoSEQ multiplex PCR was the method, and the copy in TCRdb shows in-frame clones only, minus some. The sample shows about 160,000 clones, around 95% of them seen only once. This chain connects TRBV6-5 to TRBJ1-1; D is possibly TRBD1 (6 bases). The receptor comes from a woman aged 55 to 70 in good health. Specimen: blood. CDR3 nucleotide sequence: TGTGCCAGTCAGGGGTACATGAACACTGAAGCTTTCTTT. It is translated as CASQGYMNTEAFF.